This TCR beta chain was retrieved from a study of T cell responses to AZD1222 COVID-19 vaccine. Study-wide results and limits: Most donors were white British and more were female, and clonal diversity was possibly underestimated.

This clone was seen once. What it recognizes is unknown. Looked up from germline, CDR1 is WNHNN and CDR2 is SYGVQD (reference sequence). J lost 12 bases, V lost 3 bases, and 11 bases had no gene match. The CDR3 contains 15 residues. Profiling relied on immunoSEQ multiplex PCR, and the TCRdb table lists in-frame clones only, not all of them. Of about 120,000 clones listed, roughly 89% are singletons. The sequence came from an adult who received the AZD1222 COVID-19 vaccine. V and J are TRBV10-1 and TRBJ2-1; TRBD1 agrees at 10 bases. The sequencing used peripheral blood, collected 28 days after the second AZD1222 dose. The DNA for the CDR3 is TGCGCCAGCAGTGAATGGGACAGGGGTTACATGGCGCAGTTCTTC. The encoded protein is CASSEWDRGYMAQFF.